This T cell receptor beta chain was recorded in a study of blood T cell repertoires in COVID-19. About the research overall: Donors in the United States, Italy and Spain gave samples during acute or convalescent COVID-19. Nucleic acid was either cDNA or gDNA, and it came from T cells, B-cell-depleted T cells, or PBMCs.

J was trimmed by 3 bases and V by 1 base; bases with no gene match: 0. This CDR3 contains 15 residues. From germline, CDR1 is MNHNS and CDR2 SASEGT. As handled by the study authors: Reference gene primer amplification yielded estimated nucleated cell counts. Sequencing used immunoSEQ multiplex PCR; TCRdb keeps in-frame clones, though not all of them. The DNA gave D and trimming, while V, J and clone size come from that table. The sample yields roughly 41,000 clones, over 80% seen once. The rearrangement joins TRBV6-1 to TRBJ2-2, with 9 bases lining up with TRBD1. The clonotype originates from a human donor in a cohort sampled during active COVID-19. Sequencing used peripheral blood. The chain's CDR3 is CASSEGTGDTGELFF. CDR3 DNA sequence: TGTGCCAGCAGTGAAGGGACAGGGGACACCGGGGAGCTGTTTTTT.